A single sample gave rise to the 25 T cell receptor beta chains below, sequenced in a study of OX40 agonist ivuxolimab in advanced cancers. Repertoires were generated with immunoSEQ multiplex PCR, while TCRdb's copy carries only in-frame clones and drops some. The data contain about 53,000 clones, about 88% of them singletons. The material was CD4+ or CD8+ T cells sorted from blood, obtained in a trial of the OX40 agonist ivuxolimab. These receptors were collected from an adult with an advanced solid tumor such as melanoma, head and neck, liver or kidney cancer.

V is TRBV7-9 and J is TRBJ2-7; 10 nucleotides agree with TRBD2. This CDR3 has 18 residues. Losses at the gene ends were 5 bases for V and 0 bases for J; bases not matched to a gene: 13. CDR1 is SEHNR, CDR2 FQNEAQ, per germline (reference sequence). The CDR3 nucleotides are TGTGCCAGCAGCCGTTACTTTCTAGCGGGAGATCTCTCCTACGAGCAGTACTTC. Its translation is CASSRYFLAGDLSYEQYF.

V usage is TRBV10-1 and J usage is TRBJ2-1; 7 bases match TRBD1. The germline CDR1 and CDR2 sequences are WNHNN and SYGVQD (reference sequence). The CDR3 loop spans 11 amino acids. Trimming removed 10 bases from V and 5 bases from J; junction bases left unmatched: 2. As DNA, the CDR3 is TGCGCCACACAGGGGAACAATGAGCAGTTCTTC. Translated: CATQGNNEQFF.

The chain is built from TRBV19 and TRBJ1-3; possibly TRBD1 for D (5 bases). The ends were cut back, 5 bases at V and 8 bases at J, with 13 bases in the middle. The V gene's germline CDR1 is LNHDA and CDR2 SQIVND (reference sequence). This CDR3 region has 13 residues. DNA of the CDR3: TGTGCCAGTAGTGACCGAAAAGGGGACACCATATATTTT. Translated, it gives CASSDRKGDTIYF.

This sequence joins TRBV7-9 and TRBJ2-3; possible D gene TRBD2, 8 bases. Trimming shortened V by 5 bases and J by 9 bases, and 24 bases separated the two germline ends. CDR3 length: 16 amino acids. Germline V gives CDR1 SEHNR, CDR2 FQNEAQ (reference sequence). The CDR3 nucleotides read TGTGCCAGCAGCCGGGAGGGGGCGGGGGCCTATCGGACGCAGTATTTT. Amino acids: CASSREGAGAYRTQYF. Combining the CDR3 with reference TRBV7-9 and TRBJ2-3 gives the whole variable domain DTGVSQNPRHKITKRGQNVTFRCDPISEHNRLYWYRQTLGQGPEFLTYFQNEAQLEKSRLLSDRFSAERPKGSFSTLEIQRTEQGDSAMYLCASSREGAGAYRTQYFGPGTRLTVL.

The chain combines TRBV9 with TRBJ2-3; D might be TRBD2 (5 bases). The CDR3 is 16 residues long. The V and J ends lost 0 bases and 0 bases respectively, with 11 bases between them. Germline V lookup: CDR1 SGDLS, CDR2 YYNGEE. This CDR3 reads CASSVAPAASTDTQYF. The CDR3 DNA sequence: TGTGCCAGCAGCGTAGCTCCAGCGGCGAGCACAGATACGCAGTATTTT.

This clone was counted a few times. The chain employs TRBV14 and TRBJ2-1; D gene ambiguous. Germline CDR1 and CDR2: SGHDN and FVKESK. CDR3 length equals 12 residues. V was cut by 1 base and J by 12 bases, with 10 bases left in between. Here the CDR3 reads CASSQVPARQFF. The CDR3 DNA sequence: TGTGCCAGCAGCCAAGTCCCAGCGCGGCAGTTCTTC.

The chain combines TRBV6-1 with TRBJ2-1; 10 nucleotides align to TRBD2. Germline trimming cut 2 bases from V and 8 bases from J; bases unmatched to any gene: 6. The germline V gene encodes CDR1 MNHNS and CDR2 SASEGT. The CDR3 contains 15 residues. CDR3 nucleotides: TGTGCCAGCAGTGAATCAGCGGGAGGGAGGGATGAGCAGTTCTTC. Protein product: CASSESAGGRDEQFF.

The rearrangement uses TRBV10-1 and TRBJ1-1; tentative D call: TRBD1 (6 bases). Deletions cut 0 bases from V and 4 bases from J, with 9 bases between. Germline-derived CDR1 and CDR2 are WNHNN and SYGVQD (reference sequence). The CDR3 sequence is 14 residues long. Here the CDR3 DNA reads TGCGCCAGCAGTGAGTCCGGACAGCTCACTGAAGCTTTCTTT. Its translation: CASSESGQLTEAFF.

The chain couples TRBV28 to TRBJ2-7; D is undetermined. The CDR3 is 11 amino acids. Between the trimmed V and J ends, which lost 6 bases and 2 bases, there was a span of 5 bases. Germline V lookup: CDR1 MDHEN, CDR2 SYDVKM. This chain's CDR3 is CASRSPYEQYF. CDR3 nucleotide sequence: TGTGCCAGCAGATCACCCTACGAGCAGTACTTC. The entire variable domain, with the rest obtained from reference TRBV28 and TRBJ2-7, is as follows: DVKVTQSSRYLVKRTGEKVFLECVQDMDHENMFWYRQDPGLGLRLIYFSYDVKMKEKGDIPEGYSVSREKKERFSLILESASTNQTSMYLCASRSPYEQYFGPGTRLTVT.

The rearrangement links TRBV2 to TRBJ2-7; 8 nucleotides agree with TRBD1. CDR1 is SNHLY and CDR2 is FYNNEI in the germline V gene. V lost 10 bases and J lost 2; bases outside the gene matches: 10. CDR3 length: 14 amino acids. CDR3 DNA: TGTGCCACCAACTTACAGGGGGTAACCTACGAGCAGTACTTC. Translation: CATNLQGVTYEQYF.

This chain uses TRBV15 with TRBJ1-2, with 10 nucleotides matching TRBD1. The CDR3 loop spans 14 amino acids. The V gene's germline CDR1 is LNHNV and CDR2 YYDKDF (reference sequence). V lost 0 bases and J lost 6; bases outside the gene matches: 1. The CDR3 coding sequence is TGTGCCACCAGCAGAGATGGGACAGGGGATGGCTACACCTTC. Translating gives CATSRDGTGDGYTF.

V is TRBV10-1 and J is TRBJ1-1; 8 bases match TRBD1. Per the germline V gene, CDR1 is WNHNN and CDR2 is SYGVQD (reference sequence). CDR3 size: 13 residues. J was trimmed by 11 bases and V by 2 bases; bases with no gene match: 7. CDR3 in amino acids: CASSEGTGPGAFF. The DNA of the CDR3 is TGCGCCAGCAGTGAGGGGACAGGCCCTGGCGCTTTCTTT.

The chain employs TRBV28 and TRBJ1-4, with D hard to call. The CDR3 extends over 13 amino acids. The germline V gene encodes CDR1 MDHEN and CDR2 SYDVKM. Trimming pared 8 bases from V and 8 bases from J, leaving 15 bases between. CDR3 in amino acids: CASEHPVYEKLFF. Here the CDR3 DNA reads TGTGCCAGCGAACACCCCGTTTACGAAAAACTGTTTTTT.

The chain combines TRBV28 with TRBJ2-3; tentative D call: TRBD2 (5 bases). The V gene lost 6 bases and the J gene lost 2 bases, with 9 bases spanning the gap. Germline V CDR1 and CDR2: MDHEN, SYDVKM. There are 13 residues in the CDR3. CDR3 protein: CASRREITDTQYF. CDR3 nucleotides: TGTGCCAGCAGAAGGGAGATCACAGATACGCAGTATTTT.

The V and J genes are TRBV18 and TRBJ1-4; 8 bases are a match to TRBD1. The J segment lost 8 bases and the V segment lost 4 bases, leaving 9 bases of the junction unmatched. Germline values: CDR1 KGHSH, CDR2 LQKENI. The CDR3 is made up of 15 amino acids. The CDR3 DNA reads TGTGCCAGCTCACACGCTCAGGGGGCGGACGAAAAACTGTTTTTT. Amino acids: CASSHAQGADEKLFF.

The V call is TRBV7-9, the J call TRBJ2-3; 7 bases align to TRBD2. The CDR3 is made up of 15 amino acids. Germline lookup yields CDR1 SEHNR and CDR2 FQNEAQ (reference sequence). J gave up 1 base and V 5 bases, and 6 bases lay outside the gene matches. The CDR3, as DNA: TGTGCCAGCAGCGGGGGGGGAGGAGGCACAGATACGCAGTATTTT. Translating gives CASSGGGGGTDTQYF.

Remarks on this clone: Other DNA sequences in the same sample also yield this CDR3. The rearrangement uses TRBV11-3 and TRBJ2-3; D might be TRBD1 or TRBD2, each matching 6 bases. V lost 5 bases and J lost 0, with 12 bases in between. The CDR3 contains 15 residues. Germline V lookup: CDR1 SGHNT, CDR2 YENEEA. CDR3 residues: CASSLEGGSTDTQYF. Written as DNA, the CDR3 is TGTGCCAGCAGCCTCGAGGGGGGAAGCACAGATACGCAGTATTTT.

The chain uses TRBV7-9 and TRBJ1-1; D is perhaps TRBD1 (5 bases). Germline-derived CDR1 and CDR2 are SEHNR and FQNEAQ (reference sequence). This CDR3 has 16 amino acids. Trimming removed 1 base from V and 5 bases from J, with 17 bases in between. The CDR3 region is CASSLVAGSLGTEAFF. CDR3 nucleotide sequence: TGTGCCAGCAGCTTAGTGGCAGGGTCGTTAGGTACTGAAGCTTTCTTT.

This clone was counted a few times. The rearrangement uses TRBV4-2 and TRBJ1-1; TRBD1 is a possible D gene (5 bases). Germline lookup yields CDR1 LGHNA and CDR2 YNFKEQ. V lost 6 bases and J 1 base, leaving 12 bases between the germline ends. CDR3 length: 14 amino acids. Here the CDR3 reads CASRHTDKNTEAFF. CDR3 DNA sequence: TGTGCCAGCAGACATACGGACAAGAACACTGAAGCTTTCTTT.

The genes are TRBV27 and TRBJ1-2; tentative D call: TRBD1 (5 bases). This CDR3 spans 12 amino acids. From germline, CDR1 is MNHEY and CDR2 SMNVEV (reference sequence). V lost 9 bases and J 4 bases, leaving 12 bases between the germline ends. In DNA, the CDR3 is TGTGCCAGTAAGCAGGGCCCCTATGGCTACACCTTC. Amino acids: CASKQGPYGYTF.

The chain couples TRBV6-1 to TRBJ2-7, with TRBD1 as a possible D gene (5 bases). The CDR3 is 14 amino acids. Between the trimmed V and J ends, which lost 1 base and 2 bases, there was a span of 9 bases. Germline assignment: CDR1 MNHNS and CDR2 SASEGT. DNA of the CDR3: TGTGCCAGCAGTGAAGGGGGCCCGCCCTACGAGCAGTACTTC. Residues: CASSEGGPPYEQYF.

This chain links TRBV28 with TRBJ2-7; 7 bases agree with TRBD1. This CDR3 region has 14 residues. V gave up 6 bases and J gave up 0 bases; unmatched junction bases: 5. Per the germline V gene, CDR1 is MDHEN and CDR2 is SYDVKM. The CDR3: CASRQGTNSYEQYF. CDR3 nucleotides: TGTGCCAGCAGACAGGGGACGAACTCCTACGAGCAGTACTTC.

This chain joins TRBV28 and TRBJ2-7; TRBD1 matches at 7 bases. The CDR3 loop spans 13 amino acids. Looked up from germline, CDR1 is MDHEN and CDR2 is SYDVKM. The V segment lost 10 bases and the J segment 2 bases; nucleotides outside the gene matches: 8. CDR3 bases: TGTGCCACCGGGACAGTATCTCCCTACGAGCAGTACTTC. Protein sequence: CATGTVSPYEQYF. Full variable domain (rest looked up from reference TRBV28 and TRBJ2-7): DVKVTQSSRYLVKRTGEKVFLECVQDMDHENMFWYRQDPGLGLRLIYFSYDVKMKEKGDIPEGYSVSREKKERFSLILESASTNQTSMYLCATGTVSPYEQYFGPGTRLTVT.

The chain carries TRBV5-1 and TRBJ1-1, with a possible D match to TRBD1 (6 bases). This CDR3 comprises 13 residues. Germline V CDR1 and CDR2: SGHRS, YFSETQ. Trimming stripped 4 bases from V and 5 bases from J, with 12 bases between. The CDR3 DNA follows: TGCGCCAGCAGCCAAAGGGGGTGGACTGAAGCTTTCTTT. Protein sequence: CASSQRGWTEAFF.

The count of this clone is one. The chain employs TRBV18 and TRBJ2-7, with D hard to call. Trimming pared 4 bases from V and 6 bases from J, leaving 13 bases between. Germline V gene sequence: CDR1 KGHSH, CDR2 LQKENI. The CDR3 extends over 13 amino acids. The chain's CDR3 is CASSQPGSFEQYF. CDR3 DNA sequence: TGTGCCAGCTCACAGCCAGGTAGTTTCGAGCAGTACTTC.